This section outlines one T cell receptor beta chain sequence together with its context. Its antigen is unidentified. Preparation of the TCRbeta library was carried out with unique molecular identifiers. TCRdb ran MiXCR on the PCR reads and lists one entry per CDR3 protein. The sample consists of almost 600,000 distinct CDR3 sequences, around 27% of them appearing once. This entry belongs to a study of T-cell reconstitution after alpha-beta-depleted transplantation in children. Whole-study findings and limits: The origin of alpha-beta T cells about two months after transplant was reportedly several hundred expanded graft clones. At day 60, the high TCRbeta diversity found in some patients originated from recipient T cells and thymic progenitors that had survived. T cells produced anew were the main source of T-cell counts and diversity one year after transplant.

The CDR3 has 16 amino acids. V gave up 4 bases and J gave up 3 bases; unmatched junction bases: 10. Germline V gene data show CDR1 as LNHNV and CDR2 as YYDKDF (reference sequence). The TCR originated in a boy younger than two with Wiskott-Aldrich syndrome, due to receive a stem cell transplant. Material: PBMCs, obtained before TCRalphabeta/CD19-depleted stem cell transplant. V and J are TRBV15 and TRBJ2-7; 9 nucleotides align to TRBD1. CDR3 bases: TGTGCCACCAGCAAAAAACCGGGACAGGGTCTCTACGAGCAGTACTTC. Its translation is CATSKKPGQGLYEQYF.